Following are 20 T cell receptor beta chains from one sample sequenced in a study of blood T cell repertoires in COVID-19 (dated by TCRdb to 2018 to 2020). Preparation of the library involved the immunoSEQ multiplex PCR assay. TCRdb obtained this table from immuneACCESS and retained in-frame rearrangements with V and J assigned. These tables miss some clones; where compared with another copy, unresolved V genes account for less than half of the shortfall, and the remainder is unexplained. The sample table shows some 60,000 clones, and roughly 92% are seen once. 5.5% to 6% of the sample is held by the ten biggest clonotypes. The sequenced sample consisted of peripheral blood. The receptors originated from a human donor in a cohort sampled during active COVID-19.

The V and J genes are TRBV7-9 and TRBJ1-2, with 7 bases fitting TRBD1. The J segment lost 5 bases and the V segment lost 7 bases, leaving 10 bases of the junction unmatched. The CDR3 is 14 residues long. CDR1 is SEHNR, CDR2 FQNEAQ, per germline (reference sequence). DNA for the CDR3: TGTGCCAGCAATCCGGGAACAGGGGCGTATGGCTACACCTTC. It yields the protein CASNPGTGAYGYTF.

V gene TRBV27 combines with J gene TRBJ1-1, with D uncertain. Germline CDR1 and CDR2: MNHEY and SMNVEV (reference sequence). V was trimmed by 8 bases and J by 4 bases, leaving 8 bases between them. The CDR3 is made up of 11 amino acids. The CDR3, as DNA: TGTGCCAGCCACCGGGGCACTGAAGCTTTCTTT. Encoded protein: CASHRGTEAFF.

The gene calls are TRBV9 and TRBJ1-5, with TRBD1 as a possible D gene (5 bases). The germline V gene has CDR1 SGDLS and CDR2 YYNGEE. Trimming shortened V by 6 bases and J by 4 bases, and 14 bases separated the two germline ends. The CDR3 has 14 amino acids. The CDR3 sequence is CASTHAGPNQPQHF. The DNA of the CDR3 is TGTGCCAGCACGCACGCGGGGCCGAATCAGCCCCAGCATTTT.

The chain employs TRBV7-2 and TRBJ1-2; 7 nucleotides align to TRBD1. CDR1 and CDR2 (germline): SGHTA, FQGNSA. The CDR3 extends over 17 amino acids. J lost 5 bases, V lost 2 bases, and 14 bases had no gene match. Written as DNA, the CDR3 is TGTGCCAGCAGCTTAAGGGGGACAGTCCTTTCTGGATATGGCTACACCTTC. Residues: CASSLRGTVLSGYGYTF.

This clone was counted a single time. The rearrangement links TRBV28 to TRBJ2-7; 7 positions match TRBD2. CDR1 is MDHEN, CDR2 SYDVKM, per germline. The V gene end was trimmed by 7 bases and the J gene end by 0 bases; junction bases not matched to a gene: 6. The CDR3 consists of 14 residues. CDR3 loop: CASTSAGDSYEQYF. DNA for the CDR3: TGTGCCAGCACCTCCGCGGGAGACTCCTACGAGCAGTACTTC.

The J gene is TRBJ2-2, the V gene TRBV6-4; D unresolved. The length of the CDR3 is 14 residues. The germline V gene encodes CDR1 MRHNA and CDR2 SNTAGT. Trimming left V 8 bases short and J 4 bases short, with 14 bases between. This CDR3 is CASAAAPGTGELFF. The CDR3 bases are TGTGCCAGCGCGGCAGCACCTGGCACCGGGGAGCTGTTTTTT.

The CDR3 nucleotides are TGCGCCAGCAGCCAGGGAGTGTGGGGAAACACCATATATTTT. It specifies CASSQGVWGNTIYF. The chain carries TRBV4-1 and TRBJ1-3; D is unclear. Germline V gene sequence: CDR1 MGHRA, CDR2 YSYEKL. V lost 3 bases, J lost 4 bases, and 10 bases lay in between. CDR3 length: 14 amino acids.

V and J are TRBV27 and TRBJ2-6; D is unresolved. This CDR3 has 13 residues. V was trimmed by 4 bases and J by 1 base, leaving 2 bases between them. CDR1 is MNHEY and CDR2 is SMNVEV in the germline V gene (reference sequence). The CDR3 loop is CASSSSGANVLTF. The CDR3 DNA reads TGTGCCAGCAGTTCGTCTGGGGCCAACGTCCTGACTTTC. Combining the CDR3 with reference TRBV27 and TRBJ2-6 gives the whole variable domain EAQVTQNPRYLITVTGKKLTVTCSQNMNHEYMSWYRQDPGLGLRQIYYSMNVEVTDKGDVPEGYKVSRKEKRNFPLILESPSPNQTSLYFCASSSSGANVLTFGAGSRLTVL.

This chain's CDR3 is CASSPRTSGDSYEQYF. Here the CDR3 DNA reads TGCGCCAGCAGCCCCCGGACTAGCGGGGACTCCTACGAGCAGTACTTC. This sequence joins TRBV5-1 and TRBJ2-7, with 12 bases aligning to TRBD2. V lost 4 bases to trimming and J lost 0 bases; unmatched junction nucleotides: 5. Germline CDR1 and CDR2: SGHRS and YFSETQ. The CDR3 contains 16 residues.

The table lists this clone with a count of one. The V gene is TRBV27, the J gene TRBJ1-5, with D possibly matching TRBD1 (6 bases). V was pared by 6 bases and J by 4 bases, with 16 bases between. CDR3 size: 15 residues. CDR1 and CDR2 from the germline V gene are MNHEY and SMNVEV (reference sequence). As DNA, the CDR3 is TGTGCCAGCAGGCCTACAGGGTCGGGGAATCAGCCCCAGCATTTT. It translates to CASRPTGSGNQPQHF.

The chain links TRBV7-2 to TRBJ2-1; 7 bases are a match to TRBD2. Looked up from germline, CDR1 is SGHTA and CDR2 is FQGNSA. Unmatched junction bases numbered 10, after V lost 5 bases and J lost 3 bases. This CDR3 has 16 amino acids. As DNA, the CDR3 is TGTGCCAGCAGCCCCCGAGGAGCGGGGCTCTACAATGAGCAGTTCTTC. It yields the protein CASSPRGAGLYNEQFF.

The genes are TRBV7-9 and TRBJ2-3, with D possibly being TRBD1 (5 bases). CDR1 is SEHNR and CDR2 is FQNEAQ in the germline V gene (reference sequence). The CDR3 is 13 amino acids. The V end was cut by 2 bases, the J end by 8 bases, with 11 bases between. The CDR3 DNA reads as TGTGCCAGCAGCTTACCTGACAGAGGTACGCAGTATTTT. Protein sequence: CASSLPDRGTQYF.

CDR3 bases: TGTGCCAGCAGCTCTTACGCAACAGGGCCCAATGAGCAGTTCTTC. It specifies CASSSYATGPNEQFF. V gene TRBV7-3 combines with J gene TRBJ2-1, with D perhaps matching TRBD1 (6 bases). The V and J ends lost 4 bases and 6 bases respectively, with 16 bases between them. Germline CDR1 reads SGHTA; CDR2 reads FQGTGA. The CDR3 sequence is 15 residues long.

J is TRBJ2-7 and V is TRBV20-1; weak D call: TRBD1 (6 bases). CDR3 length: 11 amino acids. CDR1 and CDR2 (germline): DFQATT, SNEGSKA (reference sequence). With 6 bases removed from V and 4 bases from J, the gap between germline ends came to 10 bases. CDR3 protein: CSAGQGYEQYF. Here the CDR3 DNA reads TGCAGTGCGGGCCAGGGGTACGAGCAGTACTTC.

The CDR3 nucleotides are TGTGCCAGCAGCTCTAGCGGGGGGGTAAATGAGCAGTTCTTC. It specifies CASSSSGGVNEQFF. This chain joins TRBV7-6 and TRBJ2-1, with 12 nucleotides matching TRBD2. The germline CDR1 and CDR2 sequences are SGHVS and FNYEAQ. The CDR3 runs 14 residues. V gave up 4 bases and J gave up 7 bases; unmatched junction bases: 2. Supplemented by reference TRBV7-6 and TRBJ2-1, the full variable domain reads GAGVSQSPRYKVTKRGQDVALRCDPISGHVSLYWYRQALGQGPEFLTYFNYEAQQDKSGLPNDRFSAERPEGSISTLTIQRTEQRDSAMYRCASSSSGGVNEQFFGPGTRLTVL.

The chain employs TRBV28 and TRBJ2-1; the match to TRBD2 covers 11 bases. The germline gives CDR1 MDHEN, CDR2 SYDVKM. V dropped 10 bases and J dropped 0; count of bases not matched to a gene: 8. The CDR3 consists of 16 residues. In DNA, the CDR3 is TGTGCCATCCTAGCGGGGGGAAGCTCCTCCTACAATGAGCAGTTCTTC. Translated, it gives CAILAGGSSSYNEQFF.

The chain has TRBV6-6 and TRBJ1-1; perhaps TRBD1 as D (5 bases). CDR1 and CDR2 (germline): MNHNY, SVGAGI (reference sequence). The CDR3 totals 14 residues. Deletions cut 5 bases from V and 4 bases from J, with 14 bases between. This CDR3 is CASSRPQVPTEAFF. CDR3 in DNA: TGTGCCAGCAGTCGACCACAGGTCCCCACTGAAGCTTTCTTT.

This sequence joins TRBV5-5 and TRBJ1-2; 9 bases fit TRBD1. V dropped 4 bases and J dropped 8; count of bases not matched to a gene: 6. CDR1 is SGHKS and CDR2 is YYEKEE in the germline V gene (reference sequence). The CDR3 contains 13 residues. The chain's CDR3 is CASSRDRDTGYTF. CDR3 nucleotides: TGTGCCAGCAGCCGGGACAGGGATACGGGCTACACCTTC.

The J gene is TRBJ1-1, the V gene TRBV9, with D possibly matching TRBD1 (5 bases). The germline CDR1 and CDR2 sequences are SGDLS and YYNGEE. V was trimmed by 4 bases and J by 5 bases, leaving 12 bases between them. This CDR3 is 13 amino acids long. Here the CDR3 reads CASSPSQGTEAFF. CDR3 nucleotides: TGTGCCAGCAGCCCGTCCCAGGGTACTGAAGCTTTCTTT.

This chain uses TRBV7-2 with TRBJ2-7, with 11 bases aligning to TRBD1. The CDR3 runs to 14 residues. The ends lost 6 bases at V and 4 bases at J; junction bases unmatched: 5. Germline-derived CDR1 and CDR2 are SGHTA and FQGNSA. CDR3 amino acids: CASSSDRGRYEQYF. The CDR3 DNA follows: TGTGCCAGCAGTTCGGACAGGGGGCGTTACGAGCAGTACTTC.